This T cell receptor beta chain was captured by sequencing in a study of cytomegalovirus exposure and HLA in healthy donors (TCRdb year 2017). For the wider study: An earlier analysis of roughly 610 of the donors reported 276 Gb of sequence data and 117 million unique TCR beta sequences obtained from around 170 million T cells. Donor age, sex, ethnicity and CMV serostatus were compiled together with the repertoire data. Among 300 to 500 genotyped donors of the cohort, an average of approximately 200,000 unique TCR beta nucleotide sequences was sequenced per donor, of which 15% to 20% were non-productive. Of the roughly 410 genotyped donors, 75% to 85% were placed in the genetic ancestry cluster associated with self-reported Caucasian donors. A later analysis re-analyzed previously published TCR beta repertoires from 550 to 700 donors and added high-resolution HLA genotyping to study TCR occurrence patterns. The study was designed to test whether signatures of past pathogen exposure could be identified by cataloging public T cell receptors. Using immunosequencing, the study profiled T cell repertoires from about 620 subjects and related those repertoires to cytomegalovirus serostatus. Typing coverage differed by locus: A, B, C, DRB1 and DQB1 were typed in roughly 620-630 donors, DQA1 in about 550, DPA1 in 606, and DPB1 in 472. Every repertoire in the discovery cohort had been generated on one and the same sequencing platform. Both class I and class II loci were covered by HLA typing, at four-digit resolution. Roughly 300 gigabases of sequencing data and approximately 80 million unique TCR sequences were included in an early release covering around 600 HLA-typed donors. A later genetic analysis used genome-wide SNP genotypes for about 55% of the 666 donors, treating that subset as a discovery cohort. An earlier analysis of several hundred of the donors used high-throughput TCR beta sequencing to judge whether each TCR beta V gene segment behaved as functional or pseudogenic. In addition to the first cohort of approximately 650 subjects, a separate validation cohort of approximately 120 different subjects was used. Five DR-DQ haplotypes were treated as single units for association and clustering because of strong linkage in the cohort. In the later analysis, no new phenotypic data were used to find candidate immune exposures; instead, reliance was placed on TCR beta sequences and their occurrence across donors. High-throughput TCR immunosequencing, statistical association of individual TCRs with disease status, and machine learning were combined to predict cytomegalovirus infection status. What the authors observed across the whole study: Correlated functional status among segregating V segments might reflect linkage disequilibrium, but an unknown experimental factor could not be ruled out. A later analysis found that most CMV-associated TCR beta chains appeared HLA-restricted, with HLA associations seemingly driven largely by CMV exposure. This cohort had only TCR beta chains sequenced, and the lack of alpha or paired-chain data limited which features could be detected. Most TCR sequences were observed very rarely across donors, whereas some public TCRs were present in many individuals. Immune exposure information for the cohort was limited to CMV serostatus. Compared with equally common non-associated chains, HLA-associated TCR beta chains in a later analysis were more clonally expanded and had lower generation probabilities. Because the 87-base-pair reads could not distinguish some IMGT-functional V segments, including TRBV6-2 and TRBV6-3, those segments were excluded. In a later analysis, the rate of TCR association differed among HLA loci, with DRB1 alleles having the most associated TCRs and HLA-C alleles having the fewest. A group of highly shared sequence variants was considered likely to be a technical artifact of the sequencing pipeline. Because some donors lacked HLA typing at each locus, the association tests relied only on the typed subset. The earlier analysis of nearly 600 of the donors excluded some 15 rarely observed V segments, including chromosome 9 orphons, because counts were too low. A later genetic analysis reported fewer N-insertions in productive TCRs among donors in an Asian-associated ancestry cluster than the roughly 700-donor mean. A few of the identified cytomegalovirus-associated TCR beta chains were confirmed in vitro to be specific for cytomegalovirus antigens. A later analysis reported that several top co-occurrence clusters appeared linked to parvovirus B19, influenza, CMV and Epstein-Barr virus. At a false discovery rate of 0.05, a later analysis linked about 17,000 TCR beta sequences to specific HLA alleles. A further reported finding was that TCR beta sequences accurately predicted the HLA-A and HLA-B alleles for most subjects in the first cohort. The study listed around 160 TCR beta chains as associated with cytomegalovirus. When HLA alleles, especially DR and DQ, strongly co-occurred, TCR associations were difficult to assign to individual alleles. Cytomegalovirus status was reported to be diagnosed by the classifier with high specificity and sensitivity in both the original and validation cohorts. It was suggested by the authors that the approach could potentially be generalized to other disease states and immunological phenotypes. In an earlier analysis of 587 of the donors, most TCR beta V segments were observed in productive rearrangements about 87% or about 30% of the time, broadly matching IMGT annotations. An association between a missense DCLRE1C variant and V-gene and J-gene trimming of TCR beta chains was found in a later genetic analysis and replicated in an independent cohort. Roughly uniform sequencing depth across donors was assumed in presence/absence analyses, although this assumption may not hold.

Remarks on this clone: The antigen this receptor binds is unknown. Per-base qualities were not stored, and no clone one base away is much larger.

From the germline V gene, CDR1 is SGHRS and CDR2 is YFSETQ. V is reduced by 2 bases and J by 3 bases, leaving a spacing of 11 bases between them. The CDR3 starts with the cysteine, ends with the phenylalanine, and has 14 residues. The DNA shown is the 42-base CDR3, in frame from base 1. The method behind the library was the immunoSEQ multiplex PCR assay. For the multiplex PCR, a mixture combining 60 forward primers for TCR Vbeta segments and 13 reverse primers for TCR Jbeta segments was used. A multiplex PCR assay on genomic DNA amplified the CDR3 region of rearranged TCR beta genes. The amplified TCR beta libraries were sequenced on the Illumina HiSeq System as 87-base-pair reads. Processing in the source paper ran as follows. A later analysis counted about 82 million unique TCR beta chains across the 690 or so repertoires, and roughly 11 million of these chains were shared by at least two donors. Raw reads were error-corrected and collapsed into unique sequences by a nearest-neighbor algorithm in which closely related sequences were merged to remove PCR and sequencing errors. V, D and J gene segments were assigned by aligning CDR3 sequences to IMGT reference sequences. For a sequence to be retained, a match of at least six nucleotides was required to both a V gene segment and a J gene segment. A rearrangement counted as productive if the CDR3 had no stop codons and remained in frame with V and J, and every other rearrangement counted as non-productive. CDR3 was defined by IMGT convention, running from the second conserved V-encoded cysteine to the conserved J-encoded phenylalanine. In an earlier analysis of 550 to 650 of the donors, sequences lacking an unambiguous match to a single V gene segment were excluded. An earlier analysis of 587 of the donors classified V segments as functional when productive rearrangements were above 56.7% and as segregating when the standard deviation between donors was above 5%. To diagnose cytomegalovirus status from the catalog of TCR beta chain sequences, a statistical classification framework was built. V and J gene assignment, in a later analysis, came from comparing TCR nucleotide sequences with IMGT/GENE-DB human TR gene sequences. In a later analysis, CDR3 sequences and most-parsimonious VDJ recombination scenarios were assigned using the TCRdist pipeline. In a later analysis, every TCR beta chain was defined by the combination of its CDR3 amino acid sequence and its V-gene family, and reads without a unique V-gene family were dropped. A later analysis removed 500 to 650 highly shared, low-generation-probability nucleotide sequences to deal with suspected cross-contamination and a sequencing artifact. A later analysis calculated a clonal expansion index for each public chain from normalized within-repertoire ranks of inferred template counts. Generation probabilities in a later analysis came from a VDJ recombination model fitted to out-of-frame rearrangements, and those results were checked against IGoR. A later analysis scored TCR-TCR, TCR-HLA and TCR-CMV co-occurrence with hypergeometric tests, applying a repertoire-size bias correction to TCR pairs. False discovery rates were estimated in a later analysis by permuting HLA or CMV assignments 20 times. In a later analysis, co-occurring TCRs were grouped with DBSCAN, and TCRdist sequence similarity was added when clustering was performed within HLA-allele-positive subsets. Repertoires with fewer than 30,000 or more than 120,000 public chains, plus five repertoires with anomalous nucleotide sharing, were excluded from co-occurrence clustering. TCRdb took this table from immuneACCESS and kept in-frame rearrangements with V and J called. Such tables lack part of the clones; where checked against another copy, unresolved V genes explain under half of the gap, and the rest is unexplained. That table gives V, J and clone size, and the DNA gave D and trimming. This sample holds fewer than 140,000 clones; roughly 82% were observed only once. The ten biggest clones cover roughly 1.5% of the sample.

In total, 500 to 700 healthy bone marrow donors made up the cohort. All cohort members were sampled while nominally healthy, although unrecorded immune exposures were likely present. The donor was CMV seronegative and was included in the group of 352 seronegative cohort members. A peripheral blood sample was collected from each donor, and TCR beta sequencing was performed on peripheral blood mononuclear cells. The Qiagen DNeasy Blood Extraction Kit was used to extract genomic DNA from the blood cell samples. This clonotype was sampled from a man between 50 and 59 years old in good health and CMV-seronegative. The rearrangement combines TRBV5-1 with TRBJ1-1; the best D guess is TRBD1, with 6 bases matching. The specimen sequenced was PBMCs. The CDR3: CASSFGTQDTEAFF. The DNA reads as follows: TGCGCCAGCAGCTTCGGGACACAGGACACTGAAGCTTTCTTT.